A single sample is the source of the 13 T cell receptor beta chains below, sequenced in a study of T-cell memory formation after mild COVID-19. TCRdb reprocessed the 5' RACE reads with MiXCR, giving one entry per CDR3 protein. This table holds some 130,000 distinct CDR3 sequences, about 16% found once. The material sequenced was PBMCs or a T cell subset sorted from them (not recorded which). All receptors come from an adult woman who had mild COVID-19 (a few samples of this study predate the infection). Cell type and time point are not known.

The V gene is TRBV9, the J gene TRBJ2-3; D is possibly TRBD2 (6 bases). Germline V lookup: CDR1 SGDLS, CDR2 YYNGEE. V was trimmed by 0 bases and J by 1 base, leaving 12 bases between them. The CDR3 has 16 amino acids. In DNA, the CDR3 is TGTGCCAGCAGCGTAGCCCTATCTAGCGGCACAGATACGCAGTATTTT. Translating gives CASSVALSSGTDTQYF. The whole variable domain, filled in from reference TRBV9 and TRBJ2-3, reads DSGVTQTPKHLITATGQRVTLRCSPRSGDLSVYWYQQSLDQGLQFLIQYYNGEERAKGNILERFSAQQFPDLHSELNLSSLELGDSALYFCASSVALSSGTDTQYFGPGTRLTVL.

The CDR3 coding sequence is TGTGCCAGCCGTCCTAACGGCGGGGCCAACGTCCTGACTTTC. Amino acids: CASRPNGGANVLTF. This chain links TRBV27 with TRBJ2-6; D is uncertain. V lost 8 bases and J 4 bases, leaving 12 bases between the germline ends. The CDR3 contains 14 residues. Per the germline V gene, CDR1 is MNHEY and CDR2 is SMNVEV (reference sequence).

This clonotype turned up a few times. The chain has TRBV29-1 and TRBJ2-3; perhaps D is TRBD1 or TRBD2 (5 bases each). The ends were cut back, 7 bases at V and 4 bases at J, with 15 bases in the middle. Germline values: CDR1 SQVTM, CDR2 ANQGSEA. The CDR3 has 13 amino acids. The CDR3 DNA follows: TGCAGCGCCAGCCAGGGACGTGCAGATACGCAGTATTTT. It specifies CSASQGRADTQYF.

The chain joins TRBV20-1 to TRBJ2-5; D is possibly TRBD2 (6 bases). Trimming cost V 5 bases and J 2 bases, with 18 bases left between them. The CDR3 is 15 amino acids. Germline V lookup: CDR1 DFQATT, CDR2 SNEGSKA (reference sequence). The CDR3 region has the DNA TGCAGTGCTCCCCGCTTTGATAGCGGTCAAGAGACCCAGTACTTC. Amino acids: CSAPRFDSGQETQYF.

This clonotype was detected only a few times. The chain recombines TRBV10-3 with TRBJ1-1; no firm D call. V shed 6 bases and J shed 1 base, with 9 bases lying between them. CDR3 length: 13 amino acids. The germline gives CDR1 ENHRY, CDR2 SYGVKD. CDR3 loop: CAIRLTENTEAFF. The CDR3 bases are TGTGCCATCAGGCTTACAGAGAACACTGAAGCTTTCTTT.

The gene calls are TRBV4-3 and TRBJ2-2; 7 bases line up with TRBD1. Germline-derived CDR1 and CDR2 are LGHNA and YSLEER. V lost 0 bases, J lost 5 bases, and 9 bases stayed unmatched. The CDR3 spans 17 residues. In DNA form, the CDR3 reads TGCGCCAGCAGCCAAGAGGTGCACAGGGGAAGGACCGGGGAGCTGTTTTTT. It yields the protein CASSQEVHRGRTGELFF.

This clonotype has only a few counts. V gene TRBV7-6 combines with J gene TRBJ2-3; D unresolved. The germline V gene encodes CDR1 SGHVS and CDR2 FNYEAQ. CDR3 length: 12 residues. Trimming pared 5 bases from V and 6 bases from J, leaving 9 bases between. The CDR3 is CASSDLLDTQYF. The CDR3 DNA reads TGTGCCAGCAGCGACCTATTGGATACGCAGTATTTT. Using reference TRBV7-6 and TRBJ2-3 for the parts outside the CDR3, the full variable domain is GAGVSQSPRYKVTKRGQDVALRCDPISGHVSLYWYRQALGQGPEFLTYFNYEAQQDKSGLPNDRFSAERPEGSISTLTIQRTEQRDSAMYRCASSDLLDTQYFGPGTRLTVL.

CDR3 amino acids: CASSFGLAAGNEQFF. In DNA, the CDR3 is TGTGCCAGCAGCTTCGGACTAGCGGCAGGGAATGAGCAGTTCTTC. The chain is built from TRBV7-6 and TRBJ2-1, with 10 bases identical to TRBD2. The junction had 6 bases not matched to a gene; V was cut back by 3 bases and J by 7 bases. CDR3 size: 15 residues. CDR1 is SGHVS and CDR2 is FNYEAQ in the germline V gene.

This sequence joins TRBV5-1 and TRBJ2-3; 10 nucleotides align to TRBD1. The CDR3 has 17 amino acids. CDR1 SGHRS and CDR2 YFSETQ come from the germline V gene. The V gene end was trimmed by 4 bases and the J gene end by 5 bases; junction bases not matched to a gene: 13. The CDR3 nucleotides read TGCGCCAGCAGCACCCCGCCCGGGACAGGGGAAAAAGATACGCAGTATTTT. This sequence encodes CASSTPPGTGEKDTQYF. Drawing the rest from reference TRBV5-1 and TRBJ2-3, the complete variable domain is KAGVTQTPRYLIKTRGQQVTLSCSPISGHRSVSWYQQTPGQGLQFLFEYFSETQRNKGNFPGRFSGRQFSNSRSEMNVSTLELGDSALYLCASSTPPGTGEKDTQYFGPGTRLTVL.

This clonotype has only a few counts. The V call is TRBV27, the J call TRBJ1-2, with D perhaps TRBD1 (5 bases). Looked up from germline, CDR1 is MNHEY and CDR2 is SMNVEV (reference sequence). This CDR3 comprises 16 residues. V was trimmed by 6 bases and J by 3 bases, leaving 20 bases between them. CDR3 DNA: TGTGCCAGCAGGCCCAATACAGGCAATTGGCACTATGGCTACACCTTC. Its translation: CASRPNTGNWHYGYTF.

The chain carries TRBV7-3 and TRBJ1-2; 7 bases match TRBD1. Germline V gene lookup returns CDR1 SGHTA and CDR2 FQGTGA. The CDR3 totals 13 residues. V gave up 4 bases and J gave up 3 bases; unmatched junction bases: 2. The CDR3 loop reads CASSSQGDYGYTF. In DNA form, the CDR3 reads TGTGCCAGCAGCTCGCAGGGGGACTATGGCTACACCTTC.

The CDR3 nucleotides are TGCAGTGCTAGACTGGAGGGGGAATATGGCTACACCTTC. Amino acids: CSARLEGEYGYTF. The chain combines TRBV20-1 with TRBJ1-2; possibly TRBD1 for D (6 bases). Trimming removed 2 bases at V and 5 bases at J, with 12 bases between. This CDR3 has 13 residues. Germline CDR1 DFQATT, CDR2 SNEGSKA (reference sequence).

This clonotype has ten or more counts. The V call is TRBV12-3 or TRBV12-4, the J call TRBJ2-4, with a possible D match to TRBD1 (5 bases). The V end was cut by 6 bases, the J end by 6 bases, with 15 bases between. The CDR3 extends over 14 amino acids. Here the CDR3 DNA reads TGTGCCAGCAGGTTAACAGGTTCCTTAAACATTCAGTACTTC. Protein sequence: CASRLTGSLNIQYF.